The rows below give T cell receptor beta chains drawn from one sample of a study of blood T cells in healthy people across ages. Via MiXCR, TCRdb re-called the 5' RACE reads, giving one row per CDR3 protein. The sample has about 680,000 distinct CDR3 sequences; approximately 49% are singletons. Sequenced input: blood. The source of these receptors is an older woman in good health. Each CDR3 is given with its conserved first and last residue. A D gene is named only where the DNA matches it firmly. Clone size is stated in some rows and not others, as once, few, many or a class when expanded.

CASSQSWVTVEETQYF	TGTGCCAGCAGCCAATCGTGGGTGACTGTAGAAGAGACCCAGTACTTC	NA	NA	TRBJ2-5	TRBV6-5
CATGLAGLGEQYF	TGTGCCACCGGACTAGCGGGACTTGGTGAGCAGTACTTC	TRBD2	NA	TRBJ2-4	TRBV3-1
CASSLQERAFF	TGTGCCAGCAGCTTACAAGAGAGGGCTTTCTTT	NA	NA	TRBJ1-1	TRBV7-2
CASSVEGVGVYNEQFF	TGTGCCAGCAGCGTAGAGGGTGTGGGAGTCTACAATGAGCAGTTCTTC	NA	NA	TRBJ2-1	TRBV9
CASSTGRGGYEQYF	TGTGCCAGCAGCACAGGGAGGGGCGGATACGAGCAGTACTTC	NA	NA	TRBJ2-7	TRBV9
CATSRDLRGSGTYEQYF	TGTGCCACCAGCAGAGATCTTAGAGGGAGTGGGACCTACGAGCAGTACTTC	NA	NA	TRBJ2-7	TRBV15
CASSVGTPYNEQFF	TGTGCCAGCAGTGTGGGGACCCCCTACAATGAGCAGTTCTTC	NA	NA	TRBJ2-1	TRBV12-3/TRBV12-4
CASSMGGSLYGYTF	TGTGCCAGCAGCATGGGGGGGAGTCTCTATGGCTACACCTTC	NA	few	TRBJ1-2	TRBV9
CASSSSVNTGELFF	TGTGCCAGCAGCTCTAGCGTAAACACCGGGGAGCTGTTTTTT	NA	NA	TRBJ2-2	TRBV7-3
CASSSSGGDNEQYF	TGTGCCAGCAGCTCTAGCGGAGGGGACAATGAGCAGTACTTC	NA	few	TRBJ2-5	TRBV2
CASSFSGGFEQYF	TGTGCCAGCAGTTTTTCTGGCGGCTTCGAGCAGTACTTC	NA	NA	TRBJ2-7	TRBV27
CASSPLDRALQPQHF	TGTGCCAGCAGTCCCCTAGACAGGGCGTTGCAGCCCCAGCATTTT	TRBD1	NA	TRBJ1-5	TRBV27
CASSPPRGGNEQFF	TGTGCCAGCAGCCCCCCCCGCGGGGGGAATGAGCAGTTCTTC	TRBD2	NA	TRBJ2-1	TRBV7-9
CASSQEDRALNYGYTF	TGCGCCAGCAGCCAGGAGGACAGAGCCCTAAACTATGGCTACACCTTC	NA	NA	TRBJ1-2	TRBV4-1
CSAAEGTTNEKLFF	TGCAGTGCTGCGGAGGGAACGACTAATGAAAAACTGTTTTTT	NA	NA	TRBJ1-4	TRBV20-1